A selection of T cell receptor beta chains follows, all from one sample in a study of T cell responses to AZD1222 COVID-19 vaccine. TCRdb keeps only in-frame clones here, not all; method: immunoSEQ multiplex PCR. The data contain 100,000 to 150,000 clones, around 90% of them singletons. Sequences were derived from peripheral blood, sampled on day 0 of AZD1222 vaccination. The receptors originated from an adult in good health. CDR3s include the opening cysteine and the closing phenylalanine or tryptophan. D genes are given only for firm matches. Size is stated for part of the rows, as once, few or many counts, or as a class when the clone is expanded.

d_call,clone_size,v_call,j_call,cdr3_aa,cdr3_nt
NA,NA,TRBV7-3,TRBJ1-6,CASSLSGGNSPLHF,TGTGCCAGCAGCTTATCCGGGGGCAATTCACCCCTCCACTTT
NA,NA,TRBV28,TRBJ2-7,CASSLTGVRTYEQYF,TGTGCCAGCAGTTTGACCGGGGTTAGGACCTACGAGCAGTACTTC
TRBD1,NA,TRBV4-1,TRBJ1-4,CASSQDTGTGRVEKLFF,TGCGCCAGCAGCCAAGATACGGGGACAGGTCGCGTTGAAAAACTGTTTTTT
NA,NA,TRBV5-1,TRBJ1-1,CASSGRPGGVMNTEAFF,TGCGCCAGCAGCGGGAGGCCCGGGGGGGTCATGAACACTGAAGCTTTCTTT
NA,NA,TRBV18,TRBJ1-5,CASSPGEEGAQHF,TGTGCCAGCTCACCCGGGGAGGAGGGGGCCCAGCATTTT
NA,NA,TRBV28,TRBJ1-2,CASSLAEFGYTF,TGTGCCAGCAGTTTAGCGGAGTTCGGCTACACCTTC
NA,NA,TRBV5-6,TRBJ1-1,CASSSDPNPRNTEAFF,TGTGCCAGCAGCTCCGACCCAAATCCCCGGAACACTGAAGCTTTCTTT
TRBD1,NA,TRBV5-1,TRBJ1-2,CASSLGTGRGYTF,TGCGCCAGCAGCTTGGGGACAGGACGCGGCTACACCTTC
TRBD1,NA,TRBV27,TRBJ2-5,CASRGTVQETQYF,TGTGCCAGCAGGGGGACAGTACAAGAGACCCAGTACTTC
TRBD2,NA,TRBV2,TRBJ2-7,CASRMGLAGGIPYEQYF,TGTGCCAGCAGGATGGGACTAGCGGGGGGGATTCCCTACGAGCAGTACTTC
TRBD2,NA,TRBV11-2,TRBJ2-4,CASSFRLAGYNIQYF,TGTGCCAGCAGCTTCCGACTAGCGGGGTACAACATTCAGTACTTC
NA,few,TRBV6-2/TRBV6-3,TRBJ1-5,CASSRGSPYSNQPQHF,TGTGCCAGCAGCCGAGGGTCCCCCTATAGCAATCAGCCCCAGCATTTT
NA,NA,TRBV11-2,TRBJ2-1,CASRTPGTYSNEQFF,TGTGCCAGCAGAACCCCCGGGACTTACTCCAATGAGCAGTTCTTC
TRBD1,few,TRBV5-4,TRBJ1-6,CASSFQGENSPLHF,TGTGCCAGCAGCTTCCAGGGGGAGAATTCACCCCTCCACTTT
NA,NA,TRBV20-1,TRBJ2-2,CSARVTGELFF,TGCAGTGCTAGAGTAACCGGGGAGCTGTTTTTT
TRBD1,NA,TRBV7-6,TRBJ1-5,CASSLGTGDINQPQHF,TGTGCCAGCAGCTTAGGGACAGGGGATATCAATCAGCCCCAGCATTTT
TRBD1,NA,TRBV6-5,TRBJ1-1,CASSRQGWTEAFF,TGTGCCAGCAGCAGACAGGGATGGACTGAAGCTTTCTTT
TRBD2,NA,TRBV5-1,TRBJ2-5,CASSLVGSGDQETQYF,TGCGCCAGCAGCTTGGTCGGTAGCGGGGACCAAGAGACCCAGTACTTC
NA,NA,TRBV7-8,TRBJ1-5,CASSLSGQPYSNQPQHF,TGTGCCAGCAGCTTAAGTGGCCAGCCTTATAGCAATCAGCCCCAGCATTTT
NA,NA,TRBV7-9,TRBJ1-2,CASSLGYNSYGYTF,TGTGCCAGCAGCTTAGGGTACAACTCCTATGGCTACACCTTC
TRBD2,NA,TRBV28,TRBJ2-1,CASSFLRGVYNEQFF,TGTGCCAGCAGTTTTCTGCGGGGGGTTTACAATGAGCAGTTCTTC
NA,once,TRBV6-2/TRBV6-3,TRBJ2-1,CASSYSNSAYNEQFF,TGTGCCAGCAGTTACTCGAACAGTGCCTACAATGAGCAGTTCTTC
NA,NA,TRBV3-1/TRBV3-2,TRBJ1-1,CASSQDRGEAFF,TGTGCCAGCAGCCAAGATCGGGGTGAAGCTTTCTTT
NA,few,TRBV28,TRBJ1-1,CASRDANTEAFF,TGTGCCAGCAGGGATGCGAACACTGAAGCTTTCTTT
NA,NA,TRBV5-1,TRBJ1-2,CASSLSGNYGYTF,TGCGCCAGCAGCTTGTCCGGGAACTATGGCTACACCTTC
NA,once,TRBV12-3/TRBV12-4,TRBJ2-3,CASSGIGDTQYF,TGTGCCAGCAGCGGAATAGGGGATACGCAGTATTTT
TRBD2,NA,TRBV15,TRBJ2-1,CATSPPPKRGTVLSEQFF,TGTGCCACCAGTCCGCCTCCCAAGCGGGGGACCGTTTTGAGTGAGCAGTTCTTC
NA,NA,TRBV2,TRBJ1-6,CASSVAGGSPLHF,TGTGCCAGCAGTGTCGCGGGAGGATCACCCCTCCACTTT
TRBD1,NA,TRBV18,TRBJ2-1,CASEGQGASDSTYNEQFF,TGTGCCTCCGAGGGACAGGGGGCAAGTGATAGCACCTACAATGAGCAGTTCTTC
TRBD1,NA,TRBV14,TRBJ1-1,CASSQDRGWWNTEAFF,TGTGCCAGCAGCCAGGACAGGGGATGGTGGAACACTGAAGCTTTCTTT
TRBD1,NA,TRBV7-3,TRBJ1-1,CASSSGQGGEAFF,TGTGCCAGCAGCTCCGGACAGGGCGGGGAAGCTTTCTTT
NA,NA,TRBV3-1/TRBV3-2,TRBJ1-6,CASSQGLRGSGSPLHF,TGTGCCAGCAGCCAAGGGCTCCGGGGATCAGGGTCACCCCTCCACTTT
NA,once,TRBV5-1,TRBJ2-7,CASSLAHGSYEQYF,TGCGCCAGCAGCTTGGCCCACGGCTCCTACGAGCAGTACTTC
NA,NA,TRBV6-5,TRBJ2-5,CASSYSAVQETQYF,TGTGCCAGCAGTTACTCGGCAGTACAAGAGACCCAGTACTTC
NA,NA,TRBV28,TRBJ1-2,CASSFEQLSTF,TGTGCCAGCAGTTTCGAACAGCTAAGCACCTTC
NA,NA,TRBV24-1,TRBJ1-4,CATSGSGANEKLFF,TGTGCCACCAGTGGCTCGGGAGCAAATGAAAAACTGTTTTTT
NA,NA,TRBV11-2,TRBJ1-6,CASSLQVENNSPLHF,TGTGCCAGCAGCTTACAGGTCGAGAATAATTCACCCCTCCACTTT
NA,NA,TRBV19,TRBJ1-5,CASIGQRGHQPQHF,TGTGCCAGTATCGGGCAACGGGGCCATCAGCCCCAGCATTTT
NA,NA,TRBV5-5,TRBJ1-6,CASSWEQGTVPHF,TGTGCCAGCAGCTGGGAACAGGGTACGGTCCCCCACTTT
NA,NA,TRBV15,TRBJ2-5,CATSRAGLGQETQYF,TGTGCCACCAGCAGAGCTGGCTTGGGGCAAGAGACCCAGTACTTC
NA,NA,TRBV28,TRBJ2-2,CASSLSATLVGELFF,TGTGCCAGCAGTTTATCGGCTACCCTTGTCGGGGAGCTGTTTTTT
NA,NA,TRBV6-2/TRBV6-3,TRBJ2-7,CASSYYDNYEQYF,TGTGCCAGCAGTTACTACGACAACTACGAGCAGTACTTC
NA,NA,TRBV3-1/TRBV3-2,TRBJ1-6,CASQPRAGDNSPLHF,TGTGCCAGCCAGCCGAGGGCCGGGGATAATTCACCCCTCCACTTT
NA,few,TRBV15,TRBJ1-2,CATSRTKGGVSYTF,TGTGCCACCAGCAGAACTAAGGGGGGCGTAAGCTACACCTTC
TRBD1,NA,TRBV15,TRBJ1-3,CATSRSGQGYSGNTIYF,TGTGCCACCAGCAGGTCGGGACAGGGTTACTCTGGAAACACCATATATTTT
NA,NA,TRBV12-3/TRBV12-4,TRBJ2-7,CASSSSSNEQYF,TGTGCCAGCAGTTCCTCCTCAAACGAGCAGTACTTC
NA,NA,TRBV2,TRBJ2-4,CASSASPTKNIQYF,TGTGCCAGCAGTGCCTCCCCGACCAAAAACATTCAGTACTTC
TRBD1,NA,TRBV19,TRBJ2-5,CASSITGEETQYF,TGTGCCAGTAGTATAACAGGGGAAGAGACCCAGTACTTC
NA,NA,TRBV6-4,TRBJ2-7,CASSGVDIPYEQYF,TGTGCCAGCAGTGGGGTGGACATCCCCTACGAGCAGTACTTC
NA,NA,TRBV10-3,TRBJ2-7,CAISDGVAAYEQYF,TGTGCCATCAGTGACGGGGTAGCCGCCTACGAGCAGTACTTC
TRBD2,NA,TRBV9,TRBJ2-5,CASSVATSGGASTQETQYF,TGTGCCAGCAGCGTAGCTACAAGCGGGGGGGCCTCAACCCAAGAGACCCAGTACTTC
NA,NA,TRBV7-6,TRBJ2-2,CASSLLTGARTGELFF,TGTGCCAGCAGCTTACTTACGGGGGCAAGGACCGGGGAGCTGTTTTTT
NA,NA,TRBV20-1,TRBJ1-2,CSASAVGGYGYTF,TGCAGTGCTAGTGCGGTGGGCGGCTATGGCTACACCTTC
NA,NA,TRBV7-2,TRBJ1-4,CASSLGGGGNEKLFF,TGTGCCAGCAGCCTGGGTGGGGGAGGGAATGAAAAACTGTTTTTT
TRBD1,NA,TRBV10-3,TRBJ1-2,CAISGTTGGADYGYTF,TGTGCCATCAGTGGTACCACAGGGGGCGCTGACTATGGCTACACCTTC